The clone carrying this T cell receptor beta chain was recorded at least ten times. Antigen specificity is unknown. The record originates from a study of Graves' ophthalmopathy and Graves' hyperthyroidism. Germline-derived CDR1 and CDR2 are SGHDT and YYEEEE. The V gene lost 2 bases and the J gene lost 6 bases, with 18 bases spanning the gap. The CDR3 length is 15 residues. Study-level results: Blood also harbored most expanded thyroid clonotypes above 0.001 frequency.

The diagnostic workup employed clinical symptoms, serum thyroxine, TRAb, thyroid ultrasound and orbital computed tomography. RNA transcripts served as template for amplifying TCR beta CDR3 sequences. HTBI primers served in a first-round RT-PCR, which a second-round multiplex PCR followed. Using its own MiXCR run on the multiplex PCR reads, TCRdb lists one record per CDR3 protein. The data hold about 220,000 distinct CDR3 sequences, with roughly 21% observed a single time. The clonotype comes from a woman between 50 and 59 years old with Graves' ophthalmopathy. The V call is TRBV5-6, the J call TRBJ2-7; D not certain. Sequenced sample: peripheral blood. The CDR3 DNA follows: TGTGCCAGCAGCTTTTTCTGGGCCGGGTCTTCCGAGCAGTACTTC. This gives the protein CASSFFWAGSSEQYF.